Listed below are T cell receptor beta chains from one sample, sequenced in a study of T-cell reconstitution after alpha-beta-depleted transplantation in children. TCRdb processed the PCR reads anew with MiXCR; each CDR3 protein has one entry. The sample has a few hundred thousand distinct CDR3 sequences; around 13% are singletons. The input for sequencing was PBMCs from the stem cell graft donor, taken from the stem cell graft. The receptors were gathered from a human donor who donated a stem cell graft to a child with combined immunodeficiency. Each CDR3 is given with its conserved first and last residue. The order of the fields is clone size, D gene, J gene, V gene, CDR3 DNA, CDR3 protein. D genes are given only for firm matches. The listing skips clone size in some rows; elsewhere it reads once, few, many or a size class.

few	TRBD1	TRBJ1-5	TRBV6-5	TGTGCCAGCAGTTTTCACAGGGGTCTTAATCAGCCCCAGCATTTT	CASSFHRGLNQPQHF
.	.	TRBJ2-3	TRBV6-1	TGTGCCATAAGGGGGGCGGGAAGCACAGATACGCAGTATTTT	CAIRGAGSTDTQYF
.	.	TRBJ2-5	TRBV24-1	TGTGCCACCACGAATCGTGTAGGAGAGACCCAGTACTTC	CATTNRVGETQYF
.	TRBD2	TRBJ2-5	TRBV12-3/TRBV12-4	TGTGCCAGCAGTTTAGATACTAGCGGGGAGACCCAGTACTTC	CASSLDTSGETQYF
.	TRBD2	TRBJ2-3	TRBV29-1	TGCAGCGTTGAAGTGGCGGGGGAGGATACGCAGTATTTT	CSVEVAGEDTQYF
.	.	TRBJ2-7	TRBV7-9	TGTGCCATGAGCCCGGGGCTGGGGGACTACGAGCAGTACTTC	CAMSPGLGDYEQYF
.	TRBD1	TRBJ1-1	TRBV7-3	TGTGCCAGCAGCCCCAGACAGGGGTCCACTGAAGCTTTCTTT	CASSPRQGSTEAFF
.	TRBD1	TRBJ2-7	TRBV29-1	TGCAGCGTTGAAGATTCCGGGACAGGACTCTACGAGGAGTACTTC	CSVEDSGTGLYEEYF
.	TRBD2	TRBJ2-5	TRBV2	TGTGCCAGCAAAGGACAAACTAGCGGGGGTGCTACGACCCAGTACTTC	CASKGQTSGGATTQYF
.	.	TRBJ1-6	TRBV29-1	TGCAGCGCGCGGGACACAGAAAATTCACCCCTCCACTTT	CSARDTENSPLHF
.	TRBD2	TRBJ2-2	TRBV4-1	TGCGCCAGCAGCCAAGGAGGACTAGGAGGCGGGGAGCTGTTTTTT	CASSQGGLGGGELFF
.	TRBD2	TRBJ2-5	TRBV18	TGTGCCAGCTCACCACCTAGCGGGGGAGAGACCCAGTACTTC	CASSPPSGGETQYF
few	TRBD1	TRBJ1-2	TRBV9	TGTGCCAGCAGCTCCCGACAGGGCTATGGCTACACCTTC	CASSSRQGYGYTF
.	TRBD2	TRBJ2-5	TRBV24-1	TGTGCCACCAGTGATTTCGGACTAGCGGGAGTTATCGGGGAGACCCAGTACTTC	CATSDFGLAGVIGETQYF
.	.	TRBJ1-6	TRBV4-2	TGTGCCAGCAGCCAAGGACGGCCGGATGATTCACCCCTCCACTTT	CASSQGRPDDSPLHF
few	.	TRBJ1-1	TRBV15	TGTGCCACCAGCATGAGCTGGAACACTGAAGCTTTCTTT	CATSMSWNTEAFF
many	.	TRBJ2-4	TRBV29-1	TGCAGCGCGGACAGATTAGCCAAAAACATTCAGTACTTC	CSADRLAKNIQYF
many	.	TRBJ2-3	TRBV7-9	TGTGCCAGCAGCTTCCCCTCTGGCGGGCCGTCCCACACAGATACGCAGTATTTT	CASSFPSGGPSHTDTQYF